The source of this T cell receptor beta chain is a study of circulating and synovial CD4+ cells in juvenile arthritis. The V segment lost 5 bases and the J segment 2 bases; nucleotides outside the gene matches: 6. Germline CDR1 SGHNT, CDR2 YYREEE (reference sequence). The CDR3 has 16 amino acids. Points from the study as a whole: Some such blood samples were as oligoclonal as synovium.

Method: immunoSEQ multiplex PCR; TCRdb's copy keeps in-frame clones and lacks some. The profile shows about 34,000 clones, about 95% of them singletons. As regards this clone: What it recognizes is unknown.

The source of this sequence is a human donor with juvenile idiopathic arthritis. Specimen: CD4+ T cells from blood. The chain joins TRBV5-4 to TRBJ2-1; 11 positions agree with TRBD2. The CDR3 bases are TGTGCCAGCAGTAATCTAGCGGGGGGACCCTACAATGAGCAGTTCTTC. It codes for CASSNLAGGPYNEQFF.